This TCR beta chain is from a study of vaccination and CD4 T cells after COVID-19. Study outcomes and limitations: Spike mono-reactive status applied to 304 of 307 vaccine-specific clones in convalescent patients.

Specified treatment: approximately nine-day PBMC culture with coronavirus spike peptide pools or control peptides (ViraFEST assay). Following expansion of antigen-specific T cells with peptide pools, ViraFEST then sequenced TCRs. At days 3 and 7, half the medium was exchanged for fresh IL-2 medium. A word on this clonotype: The target antigen is unknown.

CDR3 length equals 13 residues. Per germline, CDR1 MNHNS and CDR2 SASEGT. Trimming pared 4 bases from V and 6 bases from J, leaving 9 bases between. Researchers used the Oncomine TCR Beta short-read assay to sequence DNA from cultured CD4+ T cells. It was cultured CD4+ T cells from which genomic DNA was extracted. TCRdb used MiXCR to reprocess the PCR reads, holding one entry per CDR3 protein. The data hold 14,000 or so distinct CDR3 sequences, with 29% observed a single time. The receptor comes from a human donor who received a COVID-19 vaccine. This rearrangement joins TRBV6-1 to TRBJ2-2; D is uncertain. Sequenced material: CD4+ T cells from blood, cultured in vitro, taken before SARS-CoV-2 vaccination. The CDR3 DNA reads as TGTGCCAGCAGTGTTAACACGGCCGGGGAGCTGTTTTTT. Its protein is CASSVNTAGELFF.